The rows below give T cell receptor beta chains drawn from one sample of a study of preoperative IRX-2 immunotherapy in early breast cancer. Sequencing used immunoSEQ multiplex PCR; TCRdb keeps in-frame clones, though not all of them. Of around 34,000 clones in the sample, roughly 96% are singletons; the top ten hold 5% to 7%. Collection of the sample occurred from a patient treated with IRX-2 immunotherapy. The receptors were sampled from a human donor with breast cancer. The CDR3 runs from the conserved cysteine through the conserved F or W. Fields, in order: J gene, clone size, V gene, D gene, CDR3 protein, CDR3 DNA. The D gene is left open where the match is weak. Clone size is shown for a subset of rows, as once, few, many or a class of expanded clone.

TRBJ1-1,.,TRBV28,TRBD1,CASSSVRGPRNTEAFF,TGTGCCAGCAGTTCGGTCAGGGGGCCTCGGAACACTGAAGCTTTCTTT
TRBJ2-5,.,TRBV15,.,CATSRVRETQYF,TGTGCCACCAGCAGGGTACGGGAGACCCAGTACTTC
TRBJ1-2,.,TRBV29-1,.,CSAGRGYGYTF,TGCAGCGCCGGTAGGGGCTATGGCTACACCTTC
TRBJ1-1,.,TRBV7-3,.,CASSQSRGRFTEAFF,TGTGCCAGCAGCCAAAGCCGGGGGCGCTTCACTGAAGCTTTCTTT
TRBJ2-1,once,TRBV7-7,TRBD2,CASSFILAAYNEQFF,TGTGCTAGCAGCTTCATACTAGCGGCCTACAATGAGCAGTTCTTC
TRBJ2-3,.,TRBV30,TRBD2,CAWSAAGPTDTQYF,TGTGCCTGGAGTGCAGCGGGACCCACAGATACGCAGTATTTT
TRBJ2-5,.,TRBV5-1,TRBD1,CASSGDRDYQETQYF,TGCGCCAGCAGCGGGGACAGGGATTACCAAGAGACCCAGTACTTC
TRBJ2-1,once,TRBV7-9,.,CASSLAVGSAEQFF,TGTGCCAGCAGCTTAGCTGTAGGTTCAGCTGAGCAGTTCTTC
TRBJ2-1,.,TRBV2,TRBD2,CARFGTSGVDEQFF,TGTGCCCGCTTCGGGACTAGCGGGGTGGATGAGCAGTTCTTC
TRBJ2-7,once,TRBV30,TRBD1,CAWSRIPGQGYYEQYF,TGTGCCTGGAGTAGAATACCGGGACAGGGGTACTACGAGCAGTACTTC
TRBJ1-1,few,TRBV18,.,CASSPRERKTEAFF,TGTGCCAGCTCACCCCGGGAAAGGAAAACTGAAGCTTTCTTT
TRBJ2-3,.,TRBV11-3,.,CASSPRLGNTQYF,TGTGCCAGCAGCCCGCGACTCGGGAATACGCAGTATTTT
TRBJ1-3,.,TRBV28,.,CASSLRGGSGNTIYF,TGTGCCAGCAGTCTCCGGGGAGGTTCTGGAAACACCATATATTTT
TRBJ2-1,.,TRBV5-4,.,CASSLSSSYNEQFF,TGTGCCAGCAGCTTGTCTAGCTCCTACAATGAGCAGTTCTTC
TRBJ2-5,.,TRBV28,TRBD1,CASSSFWTGKETQYF,TGTGCCAGCAGTTCCTTTTGGACAGGGAAAGAGACCCAGTACTTC
TRBJ1-1,.,TRBV9,.,CASRGENTEAFF,TGTGCCAGCAGAGGGGAGAACACTGAAGCTTTCTTT
TRBJ2-7,.,TRBV27,TRBD2,CASRTGTSGEYEQYF,TGTGCCAGCAGGACCGGGACTAGCGGGGAATACGAGCAGTACTTC
TRBJ1-5,once,TRBV19,.,CASSIGGQPQHF,TGTGCCAGTAGTATAGGGGGTCAGCCCCAGCATTTT
TRBJ1-2,.,TRBV29-1,.,CSVIRGFQGYGYTF,TGCAGCGTAATAAGGGGCTTTCAAGGCTATGGCTACACCTTC
TRBJ2-1,.,TRBV7-2,.,CASSLRGNNEQFF,TGTGCCAGCAGCTTAAGGGGGAACAATGAGCAGTTCTTC
TRBJ1-3,.,TRBV9,.,CASSDPGGGWRVGNTIYF,TGTGCCAGCAGCGATCCCGGGGGGGGGTGGAGAGTTGGAAACACCATATATTTT
TRBJ1-4,.,TRBV2,TRBD1,CASSSPGQGDEKLFF,TGTGCCAGCAGTTCCCCGGGACAGGGGGATGAAAAACTGTTTTTT
TRBJ2-1,.,TRBV2,.,CASIENTGFVINEQFF,TGTGCCAGCATAGAGAATACAGGGTTTGTGATCAATGAGCAGTTCTTC
TRBJ2-1,.,TRBV6-6,.,CASRGAGGGFYNEQFF,TGTGCCAGCAGGGGGGCAGGGGGAGGTTTCTACAATGAGCAGTTCTTC
TRBJ2-7,.,TRBV9,.,CASSVTGSSYEQYF,TGTGCCAGCAGCGTAACAGGGAGCTCCTACGAGCAGTACTTC
TRBJ1-4,.,TRBV6-7,.,CASSYTPGSGKLFF,TGTGCCAGCAGTTACACCCCGGGGAGTGGAAAACTGTTTTTT
TRBJ2-1,.,TRBV7-9,TRBD2,CASSPLAGGNNEQFF,TGTGCCAGCAGCCCTCTAGCGGGAGGGAACAATGAGCAGTTCTTC
TRBJ1-1,.,TRBV25-1,.,CASSEGGWSDEAFF,TGTGCCAGCAGTGAAGGTGGTTGGAGCGATGAAGCTTTCTTT
TRBJ1-6,few,TRBV6-5,.,CASYAVRNSPLHF,TGTGCCAGCTATGCCGTCAGGAATTCACCCCTCCACTTT
TRBJ2-1,.,TRBV27,TRBD1,CASSTNRGSVYLNEQFF,TGTGCCAGCAGTACAAACAGGGGGAGCGTATACCTCAATGAGCAGTTCTTC
TRBJ1-5,.,TRBV7-2,.,CASSPLNQPQHF,TGTGCCAGCAGTCCTTTAAATCAGCCCCAGCATTTT
TRBJ2-1,.,TRBV2,.,CASIRSSSYNEQFF,TGTGCCAGCATTAGGTCAAGCTCCTACAATGAGCAGTTCTTC
TRBJ2-1,once,TRBV28,TRBD1,CASSAGTGVVNEQFF,TGTGCCAGCAGTGCCGGGACAGGGGTTGTCAATGAGCAGTTCTTC
TRBJ1-2,.,TRBV7-9,.,CASSLDTYGYTF,TGTGCCAGCAGCTTAGACACCTATGGCTACACCTTC